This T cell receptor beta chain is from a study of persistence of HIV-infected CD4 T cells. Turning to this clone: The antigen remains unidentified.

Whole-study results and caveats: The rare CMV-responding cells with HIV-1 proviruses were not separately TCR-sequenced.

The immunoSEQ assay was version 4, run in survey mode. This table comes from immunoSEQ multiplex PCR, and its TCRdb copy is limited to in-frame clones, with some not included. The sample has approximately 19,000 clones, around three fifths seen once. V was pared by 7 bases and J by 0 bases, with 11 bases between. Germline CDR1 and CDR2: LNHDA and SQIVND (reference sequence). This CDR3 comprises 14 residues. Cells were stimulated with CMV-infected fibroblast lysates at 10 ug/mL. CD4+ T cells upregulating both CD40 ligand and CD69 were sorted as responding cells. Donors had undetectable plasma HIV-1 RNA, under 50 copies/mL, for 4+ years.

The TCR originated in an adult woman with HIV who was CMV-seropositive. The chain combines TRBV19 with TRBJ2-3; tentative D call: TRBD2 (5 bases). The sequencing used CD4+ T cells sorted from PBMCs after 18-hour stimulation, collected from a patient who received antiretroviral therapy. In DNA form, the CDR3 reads TGTGCCAGTACCTCGAGGGCGAGCACAGATACGCAGTATTTT. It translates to CASTSRASTDTQYF.